This record looks at one TCR beta chain sequence and its context. This clonotype showed up many times. The target of this receptor is not known. Per-base qualities were not stored, and no clone one base away is much larger. The junction carries 9 bases between V and J, which are trimmed by 9 bases and 4 bases respectively. There are 12 amino acids in the CDR3, from cysteine to phenylalanine inclusive. Only the CDR3 region is kept as DNA, spanning 36 bases read in frame from base 1. In the paper's terms, the time point label means: persistent/refractory GD, antithyroid drugs over 5 years with positive TRAb. For both TCR sequencing and RNA sequencing, RNA was extracted from PBMCs using TRIzol. Graves' disease was diagnosed according to American Thyroid Association guidelines. The patients came from an endocrinology department in Xi'an, China. Each patient gave around 9 milliliters of peripheral blood, collected in an EDTA anticoagulant tube. Ficoll Paque Plus density gradient separation was used to isolate PBMCs, and no further T cell sorting was done. An Agilent 2100 Bioanalyzer and agarose gel were used to check RNA quality, and a NanoDrop 2000 was used to measure RNA concentration.

The library relied on multiplex PCR. The instrument given in TCRdb is Illumina HiSeq 4000. CDR3 regions were amplified by Arm-PCR with iRepertoire HTBI primers to construct TCR beta libraries. PCR products were gel purified before sequencing. On the authors' methods: A total of under 80 TRBV and some 15 TRBJ segments were identified across samples and were used for gene usage analysis of CDR3 amino acid clonotypes. COPE and FqMerger were used to merge filtered high-quality paired reads into contigs. BLAST was used to align contigs to IMGT TRBV, TRBD and TRBJ reference genes, and CDR3 was defined according to IMGT. Highly expanded clones were defined as clonotypes with a frequency above 0.1%. Shannon entropy served as the measure of repertoire diversity, while the Gini coefficient captured V-J evenness. A clonotype was considered public if more than one individual shared it. The public reads were quality trimmed at Q25 with fastp and then assembled into clones with MiXCR by TCRdb, keeping productive beta chains. Entries that share a CDR3 protein sequence are merged under the most common genes and DNA. Clone size and V and J calls follow TCRdb, not the original study. For this sample there are under 500,000 distinct CDR3 sequences; 20% to 25% appear just once. More than 20% of the sample is held by the ten biggest clonotypes.

This sample stems from a study of regulatory T cells in long-lasting Graves disease (dated by TCRdb to the early 2020s). As for the study more broadly: Persistent Graves' disease was defined as antithyroid drug treatment for over 5 years with persistently positive TSH receptor autoantibodies. This study used TCR sequencing and RNA sequencing of peripheral blood to compare persistent Graves' disease patients against newly diagnosed Graves' disease patients. TCR sequencing covered some 13 persistent and roughly 20 newly diagnosed Graves' disease patients, around 35 samples in total. The study was conducted in China and was registered as a clinical trial. Persistent Graves' disease patients in the clinical cohort had taken antithyroid drugs for roughly ten years on average. General conclusions and limits of the study: Patients with persistent disease shared more public clonotypes (about 3,000) than newly diagnosed patients did (approximately 970). Sequencing and analysis were restricted to the TCR beta chain. Because the primary lesion, thyroid tissue, could not be accessed, the study looked at peripheral blood alone. Compared with newly diagnosed patients, persistent Graves' disease patients had lower TCR Shannon entropy and fewer highly expanded clones, which suggests clonal expansion. Persistent disease showed preferential use of TRBV28, TRBJ1-2 and TRBJ2-5, whereas newly diagnosed disease favored TRBV20-1 and TRBJ2-1. The authors noted that the small sample size was a limitation that may lower accuracy.

The source was peripheral blood mononuclear cells (PBMCs), collected when the disease was refractory, from a patient treated with antithyroid drugs. Here the chain combines TRBV12-3 or TRBV12-4 and TRBJ2-2; TRBD1 is perhaps the D gene, given 7 matching bases. The origin of this receptor is a female donor with Graves disease. The sequence in DNA is TGTGCCAGTCAGGGGGGCACCGGGGAGCTGTTTTTT. It is translated as CASQGGTGELFF.